Included here is one TCR beta chain sequence, with context. Its antigen remains unknown. The data are from a study of CD8+ T cells in alopecia areata. Germline CDR1 and CDR2: LNHDA and SQIVND (reference sequence). The CDR3 loop spans 15 amino acids. V lost 3 bases to trimming and J lost 5 bases; unmatched junction nucleotides: 4. General study findings and limits: Scalp clonality dropped significantly under tofacitinib, as did expanded CD8+ top-100 clones. Only a single nonresponder existed, so baseline CD8+ expansion links stay unclear. Patients displayed less clarity in TCR sharing than mice, a finding possibly related to HLA. Sequences from scalp samples also cover resident alphabeta T cells of normal skin.

RNA extraction and reverse transcription yielded cDNA as sequencing template. The assay was immunoSEQ multiplex PCR, and TCRdb's table has in-frame clones only and misses some. The sample has thousands of clones, less than 75% seen once. Regarding treatment: oral pan-JAK inhibitor, 5-10 mg twice daily. Lesional scalp punch biopsies and peripheral blood were collected from alopecia areata patients. The receptor was derived from a human donor with alopecia areata. This material consisted of skin, taken at week 4, from a patient treated with tofacitinib. J is TRBJ2-1 and V is TRBV19; TRBD2 matches at 10 bases. CDR3 residues: CASSIGTSVNNEQFF. The CDR3, as DNA: TGTGCCAGTAGTATTGGGACTAGCGTTAACAATGAGCAGTTCTTC.